The 23 T cell receptor beta chains listed next were all sequenced from one sample in a study of T cells after posttransplantation cyclophosphamide. Assay: immunoSEQ multiplex PCR; the TCRdb copy retains only in-frame clones and omits some. This sample comprises 9,500 to 15,000 clones, none seen once only. The sample was PBMCs. Receptors were obtained from a middle-aged woman in good health, CMV-negative, and a related stem cell transplant donor.

This clone was detected many times. The chain is built from TRBV9 and TRBJ1-3; D gene uncertain. This CDR3 region has 16 residues. From germline, CDR1 is SGDLS and CDR2 YYNGEE. Trimming removed 0 bases at V and 0 bases at J, with 10 bases between. For the CDR3, the DNA is TGTGCCAGCAGCGTAGCCCCGGGTCACTCTGGAAACACCATATATTTT. Protein product: CASSVAPGHSGNTIYF.

This clone was seen many times. The rearrangement links TRBV7-3 to TRBJ2-3; D remains unclear. V lost 4 bases and J lost 2, with 7 bases in between. The germline V gene has CDR1 SGHTA and CDR2 FQGTGA. This CDR3 is built from 13 residues. The CDR3 DNA reads TGTGCCAGCAGCTATGCGTCCACAGATACGCAGTATTTT. Its translation is CASSYASTDTQYF.

The sample holds many counts of this clone. This sequence joins TRBV25-1 and TRBJ1-2; no clear D. Trimming took off 1 base at V and 8 bases at J, with 14 bases between the two ends. The germline V gene encodes CDR1 MGHDK and CDR2 SYGVNS. The CDR3 spans 14 residues. The CDR3 nucleotides read TGTGCCAGCAGTGAATTCGGCGGGCCGGAGGGCTACACCTTC. Translation: CASSEFGGPEGYTF.

The chain is built from TRBV7-2 and TRBJ2-3; the D is unclear. The V end lost 3 bases, the J end lost 5 bases, and 6 bases lay between the germline ends. The CDR3 sequence is 12 residues long. Germline values: CDR1 SGHTA, CDR2 FQGNSA. CDR3 sequence (DNA): TGTGCCAGCAGCTTTCTTAGAGATACGCAGTATTTT. It specifies CASSFLRDTQYF.

Within the sample, this clone is medium-sized. The chain is built from TRBV6-1 and TRBJ2-1; 8 nucleotides match TRBD1. V was pared by 6 bases and J by 7 bases, with 8 bases of the junction left unmatched. This CDR3 region has 14 residues. The germline gives CDR1 MNHNS, CDR2 SASEGT. The CDR3, as DNA: TGTGCCAGCAGCCCCGGGACAGGTTTTAATGAGCAGTTCTTC. Amino acids: CASSPGTGFNEQFF.

This clone occurred many times. The chain recombines TRBV2 with TRBJ1-1; D unclear. Trimming shortened V by 7 bases and J by 1 base, and 10 bases separated the two germline ends. Germline CDR1 and CDR2: SNHLY and FYNNEI. This CDR3 has 13 amino acids. The CDR3 spells CASTGETNTEAFF. DNA of the CDR3: TGTGCCAGCACCGGGGAGACGAACACTGAAGCTTTCTTT.

This clone has a count of ten or more. The chain links TRBV18 to TRBJ2-2; 9 bases match TRBD2. The CDR3 runs to 18 residues. The germline CDR1 and CDR2 sequences are KGHSH and LQKENI. V was pared by 0 bases and J by 3 bases, with 8 bases of the junction left unmatched. CDR3 DNA: TGTGCCAGCTCACCACCTAGTTCGCGGGGGGGATACACCGGGGAGCTGTTTTTT. Protein: CASSPPSSRGGYTGELFF. The whole variable domain, filled in from reference TRBV18 and TRBJ2-2, reads NAGVMQNPRHLVRRRGQEARLRCSPMKGHSHVYWYRQLPEEGLKFMVYLQKENIIDESGMPKERFSAEFPKEGPSILRIQQVVRGDSAAYFCASSPPSSRGGYTGELFFGEGSRLTVL.

The gene calls are TRBV7-2 and TRBJ2-5; D is uncertain. Germline V gene data show CDR1 as SGHTA and CDR2 as FQGNSA. This CDR3 has 15 residues. V was cut by 6 bases and J by 4 bases, with 18 bases left in between. CDR3 sequence reads: CASSSGPKAGETQYF. The CDR3 DNA sequence: TGTGCCAGCAGTTCTGGGCCTAAGGCAGGAGAGACCCAGTACTTC.

This clone showed up many times. The chain carries TRBV6-6 and TRBJ1-2; the D gene is possibly TRBD1 (5 bases). CDR1 and CDR2 from the germline V gene are MNHNY and SVGAGI (reference sequence). The V and J ends lost 2 bases and 4 bases respectively, with 11 bases between them. CDR3 length: 14 residues. The CDR3 DNA follows: TGTGCCAGCAGTTACCGGGGGAACAGCTATGGCTACACCTTC. It translates to CASSYRGNSYGYTF.

This clone occurred many times. V is TRBV5-6 and J is TRBJ2-1, with TRBD1 matching over 8 bases. J gave up 10 bases and V 4 bases, and 10 bases lay outside the gene matches. The CDR3 totals 14 residues. Germline V CDR1 and CDR2: SGHDT, YYEEEE. The CDR3 reads CASSPTGQGGEQFF. CDR3 bases: TGTGCCAGCAGCCCCACCGGACAGGGTGGGGAGCAGTTCTTC. The full variable domain, its missing parts supplied by reference TRBV5-6 and TRBJ2-1, is DAGVTQSPTHLIKTRGQQVTLRCSPKSGHDTVSWYQQALGQGPQFIFQYYEEEERQRGNFPDRFSGHQFPNYSSELNVNALLLGDSALYLCASSPTGQGGEQFFGPGTRLTVL.

This clone was observed at least ten times. V usage is TRBV9 and J usage is TRBJ2-6; D ambiguous. The CDR3 sequence is 15 residues long. Trimming removed 1 base from V and 4 bases from J, with 9 bases in between. CDR1 is SGDLS, CDR2 YYNGEE, per germline. The CDR3, as DNA: TGTGCCAGCAGCGTACTTGGCTCCGGGGCCAACGTCCTGACTTTC. It is translated as CASSVLGSGANVLTF.

This clone was counted many times. The CDR3 sequence is CASSIRQGYEQYF. The CDR3 coding sequence is TGTGCCAGTAGTATACGGCAGGGATACGAGCAGTACTTC. V gene TRBV19 combines with J gene TRBJ2-7; perhaps TRBD1 as D (5 bases). V was cut by 2 bases and J by 4 bases, with 9 bases left in between. The V gene's germline CDR1 is LNHDA and CDR2 SQIVND (reference sequence). The CDR3 sequence is 13 residues long. Complete variable domain (other parts from reference TRBV19 and TRBJ2-7): DGGITQSPKYLFRKEGQNVTLSCEQNLNHDAMYWYRQDPGQGLRLIYYSQIVNDFQKGDIAEGYSVSREKKESFPLTVTSAQKNPTAFYLCASSIRQGYEQYFGPGTRLTVT.

There are many counts of this clone. The DNA for the CDR3 is TGTGCCAGCAGTTGGAGGACTAGCGGGAGGAAGAACACCGGGGAGCTGTTTTTT. Translation: CASSWRTSGRKNTGELFF. The gene calls are TRBV6-2 or TRBV6-3 and TRBJ2-2; TRBD2 matches at 14 bases. The ends lost 4 bases at V and 1 base at J; junction bases unmatched: 5. The CDR3 loop spans 18 amino acids. Per the germline V gene, CDR1 is MNHEY and CDR2 is SVGEGT.

The table lists this clone with many counts. This sequence joins TRBV7-8 and TRBJ2-7; 7 positions agree with TRBD2. Germline V CDR1 and CDR2: SGHVS, FQNEAQ. The junction had 0 bases not matched to a gene; V was cut back by 5 bases and J by 2 bases. The CDR3 covers 12 residues. The CDR3: CASSGLAYEQYF. The CDR3 nucleotides are TGTGCCAGCAGCGGACTAGCCTACGAGCAGTACTTC.

This clone has ten or more counts. The chain uses TRBV7-3 and TRBJ2-1, with 8 bases aligning to TRBD2. CDR1 SGHTA and CDR2 FQGTGA come from the germline V gene. The ends lost 1 base at V and 1 base at J; junction bases unmatched: 3. The CDR3 totals 16 residues. The CDR3: CASSLRAGVSYNEQFF. The CDR3 DNA reads TGTGCCAGCAGCTTAAGAGCGGGGGTGTCCTACAATGAGCAGTTCTTC.

This clone was recorded many times. This chain connects TRBV19 to TRBJ2-6; possibly TRBD2 for D (6 bases). V lost 3 bases and J 2 bases, leaving 11 bases between the germline ends. The CDR3 length is 16 residues. Looked up from germline, CDR1 is LNHDA and CDR2 is SQIVND (reference sequence). This CDR3 reads CASSIQGGTGANVLTF. The CDR3 DNA sequence: TGTGCCAGTAGTATTCAGGGAGGAACTGGGGCCAACGTCCTGACTTTC.

This clone was seen ten or more times. The chain has TRBV5-1 and TRBJ1-2; a possible D gene is TRBD1 (5 bases). V dropped 3 bases and J dropped 1 base, with 7 bases sitting between them. This CDR3 spans 13 amino acids. Germline CDR1 is SGHRS and CDR2 is YFSETQ. The CDR3 nucleotides are TGCGCCAGCAGCTCGACAGTTAACTATGGCTACACCTTC. This codes for CASSSTVNYGYTF.

The table lists this clone with many counts. This sequence joins TRBV4-2 and TRBJ2-2, with a weak D call TRBD2 (6 bases). With 4 bases removed from V and 6 bases from J, the gap between germline ends came to 12 bases. The germline V gene has CDR1 LGHNA and CDR2 YNFKEQ. CDR3 size: 14 residues. CDR3 DNA: TGTGCCAGCAGCCTGACTGGAGGGGCCGGGGAGCTGTTTTTT. Encoded protein: CASSLTGGAGELFF.

This clone came up many times. The chain employs TRBV29-1 and TRBJ2-1; D gene unclear. The germline V and J ends were trimmed by 6 bases and 0 bases, with 18 bases remaining between them. The CDR3 length is 16 residues. CDR1 is SQVTM, CDR2 ANQGSEA, per germline. The DNA of the CDR3 is TGCAGCGTCCGGTTACGTTGGTTAAGCTCCTACAATGAGCAGTTCTTC. This encodes CSVRLRWLSSYNEQFF.

CDR3 nucleotide sequence: TGCAGTGCCGTCCGCACAGATACGCAGTATTTT. It codes for CSAVRTDTQYF. This chain uses TRBV20-1 with TRBJ2-3; D is uncertain. V shed 6 bases and J shed 1 base, with 5 bases lying between them. In germline, CDR1 is DFQATT, CDR2 SNEGSKA (reference sequence). This CDR3 is 11 amino acids long.

Many counts were recorded for this clone. The gene calls are TRBV12-3 or TRBV12-4 and TRBJ1-6; a weak D match, TRBD1 (6 bases). The CDR3 spans 15 residues. With 6 bases removed from V and 10 bases from J, the gap between germline ends came to 19 bases. CDR3: CASRKLGQLSSPLHF. CDR3 nucleotides: TGTGCCAGCAGAAAATTAGGACAGTTAAGCTCACCCCTCCACTTT.

The table lists this clone with many counts. The chain uses TRBV5-1 and TRBJ2-7, with 8 bases matching TRBD2. The CDR3 covers 15 residues. V was pared by 3 bases and J by 1 base, with 6 bases of the junction left unmatched. Germline V gene sequence: CDR1 SGHRS, CDR2 YFSETQ. CDR3 loop: CASSYLAGDSYEQYF. The CDR3, as DNA: TGCGCCAGCAGCTATCTAGCGGGCGATTCCTACGAGCAGTACTTC. Variable domain in full (rest from reference TRBV5-1 and TRBJ2-7): KAGVTQTPRYLIKTRGQQVTLSCSPISGHRSVSWYQQTPGQGLQFLFEYFSETQRNKGNFPGRFSGRQFSNSRSEMNVSTLELGDSALYLCASSYLAGDSYEQYFGPGTRLTVT.

This chain uses TRBV19 with TRBJ2-6; 8 bases match TRBD1. This CDR3 spans 20 amino acids. The germline V gene has CDR1 LNHDA and CDR2 SQIVND (reference sequence). V was pared by 5 bases and J by 0 bases, with 15 bases of the junction left unmatched. CDR3 sequence reads: CASSVDRESFSSSGANVLTF. CDR3 sequence (DNA): TGTGCCAGTAGTGTGGACAGGGAGAGTTTCTCAAGCTCTGGGGCCAACGTCCTGACTTTC.